The 2 T cell receptor beta chains listed next were all sequenced from one sample in a study of beta chain features in type 1 diabetes. Isolated RNA was reverse transcribed in full, so expressed TCRB transcripts were sequenced. Produced via immunoSEQ multiplex PCR; TCRdb's table is partial and in-frame only. The table includes a few hundred thousand clones, less than 15% detected once. Sequenced input: central memory CD4+ T cells from blood. These TCRs come from a man aged 30 to 39 in good health.

The chain carries TRBV5-1 and TRBJ1-4; D not resolved. Trimming shortened V by 9 bases and J by 0 bases, and 15 bases separated the two germline ends. The CDR3 extends over 15 amino acids. Looked up from germline, CDR1 is SGHRS and CDR2 is YFSETQ. The CDR3 nucleotides are TGCGCCACCGGATCATCACCTGCAACTAATGAAAAACTGTTTTTT. Its translation is CATGSSPATNEKLFF.

This clone was observed at least ten times. The chain joins TRBV6-1 to TRBJ1-5; 7 nucleotides agree with TRBD1. In germline, CDR1 is MNHNS, CDR2 SASEGT. The junction had 1 base not matched to a gene; V was cut back by 4 bases and J by 4 bases. CDR3 length: 13 residues. CDR3 region: CASSVQGNQPQHF. The CDR3 DNA sequence: TGTGCCAGCAGTGTACAGGGGAATCAGCCCCAGCATTTT.